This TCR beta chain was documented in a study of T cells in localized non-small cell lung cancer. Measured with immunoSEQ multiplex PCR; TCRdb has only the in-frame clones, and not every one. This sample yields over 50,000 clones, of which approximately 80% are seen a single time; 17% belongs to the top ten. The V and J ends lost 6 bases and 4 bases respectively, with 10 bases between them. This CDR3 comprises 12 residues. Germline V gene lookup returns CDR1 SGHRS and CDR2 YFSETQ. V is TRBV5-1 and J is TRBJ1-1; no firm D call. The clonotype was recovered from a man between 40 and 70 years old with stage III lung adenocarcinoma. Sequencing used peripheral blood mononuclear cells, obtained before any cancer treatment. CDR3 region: CASKARSTEAFF. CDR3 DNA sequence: TGCGCCAGCAAAGCCCGGAGCACTGAAGCTTTCTTT.